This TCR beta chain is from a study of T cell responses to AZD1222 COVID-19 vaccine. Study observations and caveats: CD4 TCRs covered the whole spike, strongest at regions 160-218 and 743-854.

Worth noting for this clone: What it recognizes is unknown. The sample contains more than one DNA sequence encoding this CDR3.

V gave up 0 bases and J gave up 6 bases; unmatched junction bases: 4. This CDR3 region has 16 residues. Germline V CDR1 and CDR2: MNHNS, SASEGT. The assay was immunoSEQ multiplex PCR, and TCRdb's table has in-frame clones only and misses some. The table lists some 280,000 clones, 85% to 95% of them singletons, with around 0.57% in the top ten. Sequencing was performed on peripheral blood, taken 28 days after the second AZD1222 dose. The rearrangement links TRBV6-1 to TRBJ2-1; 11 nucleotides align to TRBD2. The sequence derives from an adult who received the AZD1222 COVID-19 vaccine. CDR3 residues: CASSEALLAGVNEQFF. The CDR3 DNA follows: TGTGCCAGCAGTGAAGCGCTACTAGCGGGAGTCAATGAGCAGTTCTTC.